The clone carrying this TCR beta chain has only a few counts. The data originate from a study of Graves' ophthalmopathy and Graves' hyperthyroidism. Amplification targeted the TCR beta CDR3 regions, with RNA transcripts as the source material. The workflow started with a first-round RT-PCR run with HTBI primers and then moved on to a second-round multiplex PCR. TCRdb reanalysed the multiplex PCR reads using MiXCR and keeps one entry per CDR3 protein. Here the sample spans 740,000 or so distinct CDR3 sequences, roughly 41% being singletons. Per germline, CDR1 SSHAT and CDR2 FNYEAQ (reference sequence). This CDR3 spans 16 amino acids.

Sequencing used peripheral blood. The V call is TRBV7-7, the J call TRBJ2-2, with 11 positions matching TRBD2. The clonotype was recovered from an adult man with Graves' ophthalmopathy. The CDR3 bases are TGTGCTAGTTCTCTAGCGGGGGGCGCGAACACCGGGGAGCTGTTTTTT. Its translation: CASSLAGGANTGELFF.